This TCR beta chain was sequenced in a study of early T cells in non-severe SARS-CoV-2 infection. This clonotype has just a few counts. MiXCR was run by TCRdb on the 5' RACE reads, yielding one entry per CDR3 protein. Found here are some 62,000 distinct CDR3 sequences, approximately 9% of them singletons; the top ten hold over 0.95%. The germline gives CDR1 SGDLS, CDR2 YYNGEE. The CDR3 covers 13 residues. V lost 0 bases and J lost 0, with 3 bases in between. The chain couples TRBV9 to TRBJ1-1; D is unresolved. Sequencing was performed on whole blood. The source of this sequence is an adult who was a healthcare worker with PCR-confirmed SARS-CoV-2 infection or an uninfected control (not recorded which). CDR3 sequence: CASSVVLNTEAFF. CDR3 in DNA: TGTGCCAGCAGCGTAGTTTTGAACACTGAAGCTTTCTTT.